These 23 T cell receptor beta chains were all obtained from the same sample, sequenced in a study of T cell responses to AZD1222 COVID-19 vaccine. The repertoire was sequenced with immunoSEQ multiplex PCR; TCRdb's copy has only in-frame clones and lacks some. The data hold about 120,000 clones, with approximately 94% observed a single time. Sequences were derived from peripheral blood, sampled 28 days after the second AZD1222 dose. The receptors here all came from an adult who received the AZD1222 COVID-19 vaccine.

This chain's CDR3 is CASSPRRGQSSYNEQFF. The DNA of the CDR3 is TGTGCCAGCAGCCCCCGACGTGGGCAGAGCTCCTACAATGAGCAGTTCTTC. The V call is TRBV5-4, the J call TRBJ2-1, with unresolved D. Germline V gene data show CDR1 as SGHNT and CDR2 as YYREEE (reference sequence). CDR3 length: 17 amino acids. V was pared by 4 bases and J by 0 bases, with 17 bases between.

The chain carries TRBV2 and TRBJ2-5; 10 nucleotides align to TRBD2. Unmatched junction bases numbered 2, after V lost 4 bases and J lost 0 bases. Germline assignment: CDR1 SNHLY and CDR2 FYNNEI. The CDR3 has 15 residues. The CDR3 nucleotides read TGTGCCAGCAGTGCGCTAGCGGGAGACCAAGAGACCCAGTACTTC. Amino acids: CASSALAGDQETQYF.

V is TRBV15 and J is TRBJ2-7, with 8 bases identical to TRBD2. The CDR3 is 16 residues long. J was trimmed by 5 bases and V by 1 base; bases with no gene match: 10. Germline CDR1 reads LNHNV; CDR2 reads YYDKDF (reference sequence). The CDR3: CATSRGPRGGGNEQYF. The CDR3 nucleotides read TGTGCCACCAGCAGAGGCCCTCGGGGGGGCGGCAACGAGCAGTACTTC. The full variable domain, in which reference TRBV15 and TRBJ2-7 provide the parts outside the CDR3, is DAMVIQNPRYQVTQFGKPVTLSCSQTLNHNVMYWYQQKSSQAPKLLFHYYDKDFNNEADTPDNFQSRRPNTSFCFLDIRSPGLGDTAMYLCATSRGPRGGGNEQYFGPGTRLTVT.

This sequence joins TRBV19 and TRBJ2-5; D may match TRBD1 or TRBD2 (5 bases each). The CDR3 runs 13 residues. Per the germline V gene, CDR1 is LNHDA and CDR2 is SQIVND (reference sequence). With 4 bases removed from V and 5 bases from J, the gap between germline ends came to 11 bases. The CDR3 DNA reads TGTGCCAGTAGTACTGGGACGGTGGAGACCCAGTACTTC. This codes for CASSTGTVETQYF.

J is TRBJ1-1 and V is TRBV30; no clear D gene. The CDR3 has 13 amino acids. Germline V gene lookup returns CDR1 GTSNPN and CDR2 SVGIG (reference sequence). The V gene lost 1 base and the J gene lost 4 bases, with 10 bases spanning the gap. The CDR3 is CAWSGDSGTEAFF. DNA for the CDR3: TGTGCCTGGAGTGGGGATAGCGGCACTGAAGCTTTCTTT.

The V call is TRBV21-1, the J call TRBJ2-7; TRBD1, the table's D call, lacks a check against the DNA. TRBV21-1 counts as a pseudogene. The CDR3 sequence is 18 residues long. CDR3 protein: CASIQGRILSKTTYEQYF. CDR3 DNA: TGTGCCAGCATACAGGGACGGATCCTGAGTAAGACCACCTACGAGCAGTACTTC.

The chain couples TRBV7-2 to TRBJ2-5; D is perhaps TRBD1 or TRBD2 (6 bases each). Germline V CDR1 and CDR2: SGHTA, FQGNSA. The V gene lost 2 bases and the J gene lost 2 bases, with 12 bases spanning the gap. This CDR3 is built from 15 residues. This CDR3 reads CASSLRGAVQETQYF. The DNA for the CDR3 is TGTGCCAGCAGCTTAAGGGGGGCGGTGCAAGAGACCCAGTACTTC.

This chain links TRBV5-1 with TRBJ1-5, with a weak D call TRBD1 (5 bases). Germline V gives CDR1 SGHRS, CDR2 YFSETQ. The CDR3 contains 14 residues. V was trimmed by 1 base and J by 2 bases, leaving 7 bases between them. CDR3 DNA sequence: TGCGCCAGCAGCTTGACAGGAGGCAATCAGCCCCAGCATTTT. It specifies CASSLTGGNQPQHF.

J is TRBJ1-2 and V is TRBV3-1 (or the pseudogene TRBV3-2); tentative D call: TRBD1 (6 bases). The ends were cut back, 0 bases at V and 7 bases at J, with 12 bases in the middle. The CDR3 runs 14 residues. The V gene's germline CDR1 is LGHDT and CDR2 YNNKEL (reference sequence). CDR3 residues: CASSQEGAYGGYTF. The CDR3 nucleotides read TGTGCCAGCAGCCAAGAGGGGGCTTATGGTGGCTACACCTTC.

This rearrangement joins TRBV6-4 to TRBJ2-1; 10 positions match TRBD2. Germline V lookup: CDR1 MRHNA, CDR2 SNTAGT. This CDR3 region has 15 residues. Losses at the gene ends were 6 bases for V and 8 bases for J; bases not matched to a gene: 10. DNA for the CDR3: TGTGCCAGCAGCCAACTAGCGGGGCTACGGGATGAGCAGTTCTTC. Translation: CASSQLAGLRDEQFF.

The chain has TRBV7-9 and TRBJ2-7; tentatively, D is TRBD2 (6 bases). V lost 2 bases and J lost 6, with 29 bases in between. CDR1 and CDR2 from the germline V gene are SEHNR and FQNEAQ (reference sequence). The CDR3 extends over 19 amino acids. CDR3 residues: CASSLHVGVGSGSIVEQYF. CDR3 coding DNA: TGTGCCAGCAGCTTACATGTTGGGGTCGGGAGCGGGTCGATCGTCGAGCAGTACTTC.

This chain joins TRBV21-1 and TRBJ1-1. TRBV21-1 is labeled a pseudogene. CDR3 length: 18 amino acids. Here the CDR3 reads CASSKEGASSSMNTEAFF. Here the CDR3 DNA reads TGTGCCAGCAGCAAAGAGGGTGCATCGTCTTCTATGAACACTGAAGCTTTCTTT.

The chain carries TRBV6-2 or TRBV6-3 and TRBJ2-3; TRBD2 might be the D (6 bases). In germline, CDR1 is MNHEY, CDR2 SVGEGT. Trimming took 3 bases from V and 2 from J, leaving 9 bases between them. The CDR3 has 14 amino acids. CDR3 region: CASSYIAVTDTQYF. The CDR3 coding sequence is TGTGCCAGCAGTTATATAGCGGTCACAGATACGCAGTATTTT.

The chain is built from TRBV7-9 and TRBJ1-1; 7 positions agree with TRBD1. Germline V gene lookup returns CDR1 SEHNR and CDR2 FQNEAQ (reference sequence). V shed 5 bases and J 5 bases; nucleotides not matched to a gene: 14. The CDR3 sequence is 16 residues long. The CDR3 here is CASSPSDTGVWTEAFF. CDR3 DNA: TGTGCCAGCAGCCCTTCTGATACAGGGGTCTGGACTGAAGCTTTCTTT.

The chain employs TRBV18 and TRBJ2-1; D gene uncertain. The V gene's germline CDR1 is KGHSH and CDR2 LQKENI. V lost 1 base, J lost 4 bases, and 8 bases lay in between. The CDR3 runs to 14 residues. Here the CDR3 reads CASSPQGPYNEQFF. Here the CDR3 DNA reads TGTGCCAGCTCACCACAAGGACCTTACAATGAGCAGTTCTTC.

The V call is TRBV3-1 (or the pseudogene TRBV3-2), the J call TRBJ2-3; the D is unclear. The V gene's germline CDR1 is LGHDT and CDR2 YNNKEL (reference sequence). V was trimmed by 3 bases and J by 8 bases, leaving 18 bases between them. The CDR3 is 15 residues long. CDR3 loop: CASSHHLRVAVTQYF. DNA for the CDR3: TGTGCCAGCAGCCACCACCTAAGGGTGGCAGTTACGCAGTATTTT.

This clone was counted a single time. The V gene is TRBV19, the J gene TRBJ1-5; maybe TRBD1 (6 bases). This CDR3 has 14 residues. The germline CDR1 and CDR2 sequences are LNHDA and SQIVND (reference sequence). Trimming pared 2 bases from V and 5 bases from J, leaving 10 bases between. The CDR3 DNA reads TGTGCCAGTAGTATATGGACAGTCGATCAGCCCCAGCATTTT. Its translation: CASSIWTVDQPQHF.

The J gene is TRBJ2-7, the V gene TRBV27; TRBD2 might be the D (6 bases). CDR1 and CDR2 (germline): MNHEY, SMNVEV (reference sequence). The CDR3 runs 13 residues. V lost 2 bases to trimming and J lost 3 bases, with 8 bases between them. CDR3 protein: CASSLRLVYEQYF. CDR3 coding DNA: TGTGCCAGCAGTTTAAGACTAGTCTACGAGCAGTACTTC.

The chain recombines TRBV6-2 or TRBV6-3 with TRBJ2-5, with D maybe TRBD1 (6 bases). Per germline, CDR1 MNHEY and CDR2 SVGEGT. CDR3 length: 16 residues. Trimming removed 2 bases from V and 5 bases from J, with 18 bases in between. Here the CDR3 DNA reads TGTGCCAGCAGTTACCCCGAGGGGGACATGTCGGAGACCCAGTACTTC. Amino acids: CASSYPEGDMSETQYF.

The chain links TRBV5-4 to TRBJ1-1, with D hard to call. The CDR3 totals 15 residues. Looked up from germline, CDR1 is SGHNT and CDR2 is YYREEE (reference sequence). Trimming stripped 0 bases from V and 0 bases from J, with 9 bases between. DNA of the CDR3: TGTGCCAGCAGCTTGGGGCAGACTATGAACACTGAAGCTTTCTTT. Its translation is CASSLGQTMNTEAFF.

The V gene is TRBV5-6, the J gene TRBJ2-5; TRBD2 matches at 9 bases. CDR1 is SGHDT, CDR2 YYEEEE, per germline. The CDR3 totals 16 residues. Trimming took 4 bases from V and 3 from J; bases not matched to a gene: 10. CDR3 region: CASSGLAGRIKETQYF. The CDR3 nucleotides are TGTGCCAGCAGCGGGCTAGCGGGACGAATCAAAGAGACCCAGTACTTC.

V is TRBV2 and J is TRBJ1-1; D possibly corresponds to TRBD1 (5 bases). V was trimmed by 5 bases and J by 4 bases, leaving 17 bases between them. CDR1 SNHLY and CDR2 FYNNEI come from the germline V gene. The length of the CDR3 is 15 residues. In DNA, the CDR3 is TGTGCCAGCAGTCCCAGGGTCACGCTAGGCACTGAAGCTTTCTTT. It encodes CASSPRVTLGTEAFF.

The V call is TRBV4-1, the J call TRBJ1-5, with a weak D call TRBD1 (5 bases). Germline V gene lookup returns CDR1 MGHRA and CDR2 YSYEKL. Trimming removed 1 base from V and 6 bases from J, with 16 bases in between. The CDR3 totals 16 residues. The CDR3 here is CASSQAHLGATQPQHF. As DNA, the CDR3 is TGCGCCAGCAGCCAAGCCCACTTAGGGGCTACTCAGCCCCAGCATTTT.